Described below is a single T cell receptor (beta chain) sequence and its context. Its antigen is currently unknown. This sample is part of a study of a mutant IDH1 vaccine in newly diagnosed glioma. On the study more broadly: An approximately 60% male, approximately 38% female split and a mean age of about 40 years characterized treated patients. Study-level findings and limits: Evidence of vaccine-induced immune responses was documented in about 93% of patients. Pseudoprogression appears to have had no connection to changes in top peripheral T cell clonotypes.

Time point described: baseline, week 1 (first vaccination visit). Treatment reported: pre-vaccination baseline after standard-of-care therapy. Patients carried new grade 3 or 4 IDH1-mutant astrocytomas lacking nuclear ATRX. This table comes from immunoSEQ multiplex PCR, and its TCRdb copy is limited to in-frame clones, with some not included. The table records tens of thousands of clones, 80% to 90% of them present only once. Germline V CDR1 and CDR2: SGHTA, FQGNSA. The CDR3 length is 15 residues. The V and J ends lost 3 bases and 7 bases respectively, with 15 bases between them. This receptor was obtained from a man under 40 with glioma. This sequence joins TRBV7-2 and TRBJ2-2; D could derive from TRBD1 or TRBD2 (6 bases each). Sequencing was performed on PBMCs, taken from a glioma patient treated with radiotherapy, temozolomide or both. CDR3 sequence: CASSFLRRGDGELFF. CDR3 nucleotides: TGTGCCAGCAGCTTCTTGCGTAGGGGGGACGGGGAGCTGTTTTTT.